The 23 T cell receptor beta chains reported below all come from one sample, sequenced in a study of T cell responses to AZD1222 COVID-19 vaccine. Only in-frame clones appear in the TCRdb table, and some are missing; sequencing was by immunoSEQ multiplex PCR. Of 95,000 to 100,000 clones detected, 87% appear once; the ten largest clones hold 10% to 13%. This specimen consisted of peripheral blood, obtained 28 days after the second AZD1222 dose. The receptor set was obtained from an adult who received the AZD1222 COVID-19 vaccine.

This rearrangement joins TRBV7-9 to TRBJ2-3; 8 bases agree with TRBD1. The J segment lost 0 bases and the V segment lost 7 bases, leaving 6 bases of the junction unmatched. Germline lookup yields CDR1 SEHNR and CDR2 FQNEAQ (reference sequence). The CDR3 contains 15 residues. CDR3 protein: CASNQGATSTDTQYF. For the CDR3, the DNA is TGTGCCAGCAACCAGGGGGCGACTAGCACAGATACGCAGTATTTT.

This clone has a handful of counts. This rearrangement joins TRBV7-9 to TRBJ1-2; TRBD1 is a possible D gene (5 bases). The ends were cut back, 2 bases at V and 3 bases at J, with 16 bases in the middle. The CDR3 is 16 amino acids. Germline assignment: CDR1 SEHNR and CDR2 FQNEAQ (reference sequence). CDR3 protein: CASSLNGGRVDYGYTF. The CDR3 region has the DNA TGTGCCAGCAGCTTAAATGGCGGCAGGGTGGACTATGGCTACACCTTC.

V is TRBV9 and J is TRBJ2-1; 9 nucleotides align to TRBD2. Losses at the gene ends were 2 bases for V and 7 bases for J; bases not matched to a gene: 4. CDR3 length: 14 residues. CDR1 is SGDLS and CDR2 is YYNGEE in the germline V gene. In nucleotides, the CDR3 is TGTGCCAGCAGCGTCCGACTAGCGGAAAATGAGCAGTTCTTC. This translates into CASSVRLAENEQFF.

The CDR3 nucleotides read TGCGCCAGCAGCTCGACCCACAAAGAGACCCAGTACTTC. It codes for CASSSTHKETQYF. This sequence joins TRBV5-1 and TRBJ2-5, with D uncertain. V lost 3 bases and J 3 bases, leaving 9 bases between the germline ends. The CDR3 is 13 residues long. Germline V gene data show CDR1 as SGHRS and CDR2 as YFSETQ.

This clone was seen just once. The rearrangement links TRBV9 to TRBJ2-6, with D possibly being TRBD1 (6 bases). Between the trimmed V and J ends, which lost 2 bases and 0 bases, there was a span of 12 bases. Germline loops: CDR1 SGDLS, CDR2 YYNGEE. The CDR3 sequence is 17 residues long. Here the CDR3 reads CASSVSGQSSGANVLTF. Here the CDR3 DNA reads TGTGCCAGCAGCGTGTCAGGACAGTCCTCTGGGGCCAACGTCCTGACTTTC.

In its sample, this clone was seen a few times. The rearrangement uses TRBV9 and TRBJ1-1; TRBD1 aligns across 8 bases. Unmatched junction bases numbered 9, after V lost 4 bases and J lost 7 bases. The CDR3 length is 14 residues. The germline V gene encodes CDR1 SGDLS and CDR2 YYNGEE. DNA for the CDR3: TGTGCCAGCAGCCCTAGGACAGGGCGGGATGAAGCTTTCTTT. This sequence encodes CASSPRTGRDEAFF.

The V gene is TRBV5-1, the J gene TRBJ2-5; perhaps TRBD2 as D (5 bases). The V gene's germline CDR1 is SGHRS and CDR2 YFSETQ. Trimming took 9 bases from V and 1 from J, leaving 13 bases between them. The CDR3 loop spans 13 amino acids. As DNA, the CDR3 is TGCGCCACCTCGCCGACTACCCAAGAGACCCAGTACTTC. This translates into CATSPTTQETQYF.

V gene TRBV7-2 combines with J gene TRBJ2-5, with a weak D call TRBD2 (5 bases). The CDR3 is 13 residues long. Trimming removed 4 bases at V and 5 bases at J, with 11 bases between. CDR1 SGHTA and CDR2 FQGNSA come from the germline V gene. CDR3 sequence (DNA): TGTGCCAGCAGCTCGTGGACGGGGGAGACCCAGTACTTC. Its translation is CASSSWTGETQYF.

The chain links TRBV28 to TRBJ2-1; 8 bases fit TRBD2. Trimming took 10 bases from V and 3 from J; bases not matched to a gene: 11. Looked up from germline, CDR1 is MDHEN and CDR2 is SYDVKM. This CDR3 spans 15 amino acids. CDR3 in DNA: TGTGCCACCATCCCCCCCGGGACTAGCTACAATGAGCAGTTCTTC. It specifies CATIPPGTSYNEQFF.

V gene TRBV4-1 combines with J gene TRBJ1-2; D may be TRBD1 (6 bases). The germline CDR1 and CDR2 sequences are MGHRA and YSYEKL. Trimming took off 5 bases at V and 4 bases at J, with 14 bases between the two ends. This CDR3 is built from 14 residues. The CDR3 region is CASSSRTVSYGYTF. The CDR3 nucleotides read TGCGCCAGCAGCTCACGGACAGTTTCCTATGGCTACACCTTC.

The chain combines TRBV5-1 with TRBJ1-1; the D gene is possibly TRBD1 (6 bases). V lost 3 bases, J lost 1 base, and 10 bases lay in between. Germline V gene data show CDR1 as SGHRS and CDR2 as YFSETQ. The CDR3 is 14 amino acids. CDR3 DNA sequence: TGCGCCAGCAGCTCGCAGGGGAGGAACACTGAAGCTTTCTTT. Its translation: CASSSQGRNTEAFF.

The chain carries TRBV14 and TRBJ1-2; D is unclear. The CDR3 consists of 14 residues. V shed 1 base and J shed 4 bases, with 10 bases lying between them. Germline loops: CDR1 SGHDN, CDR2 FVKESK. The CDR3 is CASSQVSGAYGYTF. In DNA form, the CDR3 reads TGTGCCAGCAGCCAAGTTTCGGGAGCCTATGGCTACACCTTC.

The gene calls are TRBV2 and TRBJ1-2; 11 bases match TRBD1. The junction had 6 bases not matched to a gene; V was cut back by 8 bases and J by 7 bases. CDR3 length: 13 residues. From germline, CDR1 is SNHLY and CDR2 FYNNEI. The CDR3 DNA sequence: TGTGCCAGCGCCGGGACAGGGGGATTTGGCTACACCTTC. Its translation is CASAGTGGFGYTF.

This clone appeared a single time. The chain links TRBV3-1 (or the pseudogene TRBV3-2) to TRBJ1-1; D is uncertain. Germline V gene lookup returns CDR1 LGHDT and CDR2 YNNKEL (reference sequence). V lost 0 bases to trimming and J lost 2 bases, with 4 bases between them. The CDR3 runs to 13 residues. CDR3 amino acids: CASSQDPNTEAFF. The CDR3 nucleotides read TGTGCCAGCAGCCAAGACCCAAACACTGAAGCTTTCTTT.

The CDR3 DNA reads TGTGCCACCAGTGATTTGCTCGTCCAGGGACCAGATACGCAGTATTTT. Protein: CATSDLLVQGPDTQYF. The V gene is TRBV24-1, the J gene TRBJ2-3; D is perhaps TRBD1 or TRBD2 (5 bases each). Germline V gene sequence: CDR1 KGHDR, CDR2 SFDVKD. V shed 0 bases and J shed 4 bases, with 13 bases lying between them. This CDR3 has 16 amino acids.

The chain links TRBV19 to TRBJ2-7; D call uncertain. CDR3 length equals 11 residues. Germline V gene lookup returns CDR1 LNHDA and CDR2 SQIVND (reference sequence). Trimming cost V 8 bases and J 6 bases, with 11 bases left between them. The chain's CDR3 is CASLGPTEQYF. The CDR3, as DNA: TGTGCCAGTCTAGGGCCGACCGAGCAGTACTTC.

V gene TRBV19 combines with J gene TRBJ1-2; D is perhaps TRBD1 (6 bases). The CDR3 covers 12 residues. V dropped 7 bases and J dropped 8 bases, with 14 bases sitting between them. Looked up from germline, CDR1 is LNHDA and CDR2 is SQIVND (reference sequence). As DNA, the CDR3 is TGTGCCAGTACCTTCAGGGGAAGAGGCTACACCTTC. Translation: CASTFRGRGYTF.

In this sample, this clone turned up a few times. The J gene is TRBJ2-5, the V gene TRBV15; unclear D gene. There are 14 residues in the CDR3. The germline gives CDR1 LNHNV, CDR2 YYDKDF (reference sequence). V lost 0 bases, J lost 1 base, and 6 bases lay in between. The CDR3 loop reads CATSRDTAQETQYF. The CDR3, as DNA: TGTGCCACCAGCAGAGATACAGCCCAAGAGACCCAGTACTTC.

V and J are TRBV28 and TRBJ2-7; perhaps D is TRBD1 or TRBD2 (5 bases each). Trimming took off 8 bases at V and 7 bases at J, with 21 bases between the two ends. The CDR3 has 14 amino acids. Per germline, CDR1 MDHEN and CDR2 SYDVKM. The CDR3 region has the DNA TGTGCCAGCCACCCAGGGACGACATTGAGAGAGCAGTACTTC. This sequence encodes CASHPGTTLREQYF.

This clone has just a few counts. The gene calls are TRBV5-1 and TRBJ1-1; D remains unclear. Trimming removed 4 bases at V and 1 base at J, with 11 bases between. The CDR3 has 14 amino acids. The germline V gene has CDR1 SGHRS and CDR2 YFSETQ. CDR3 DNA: TGCGCCAGCAGCCGATCGTTTGGGAACACTGAAGCTTTCTTT. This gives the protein CASSRSFGNTEAFF. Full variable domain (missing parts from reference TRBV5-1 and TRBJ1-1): KAGVTQTPRYLIKTRGQQVTLSCSPISGHRSVSWYQQTPGQGLQFLFEYFSETQRNKGNFPGRFSGRQFSNSRSEMNVSTLELGDSALYLCASSRSFGNTEAFFGQGTRLTVV.

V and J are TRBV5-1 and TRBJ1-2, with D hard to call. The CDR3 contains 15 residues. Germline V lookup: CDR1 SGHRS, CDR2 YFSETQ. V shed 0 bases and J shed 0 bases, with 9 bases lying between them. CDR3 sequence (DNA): TGCGCCAGCAGCTTGGAGTTACCTACTAACTATGGCTACACCTTC. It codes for CASSLELPTNYGYTF.

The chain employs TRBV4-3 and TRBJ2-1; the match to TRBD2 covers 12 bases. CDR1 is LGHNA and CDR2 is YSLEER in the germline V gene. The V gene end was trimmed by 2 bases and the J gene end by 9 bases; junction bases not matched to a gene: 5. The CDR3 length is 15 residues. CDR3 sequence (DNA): TGCGCCAGCAGCCAACTAGCGGGAGGGCCGGGTGAGCAGTTCTTC. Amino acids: CASSQLAGGPGEQFF.

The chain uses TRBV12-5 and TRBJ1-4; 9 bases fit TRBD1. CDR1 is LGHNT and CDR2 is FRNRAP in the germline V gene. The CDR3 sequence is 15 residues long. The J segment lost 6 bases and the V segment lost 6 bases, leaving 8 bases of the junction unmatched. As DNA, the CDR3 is TGTGCTAGTGGCCCATTCGGGACAGGGTATGAAAAACTGTTTTTT. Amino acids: CASGPFGTGYEKLFF.